The T cell receptor beta chain under discussion was sequenced for a study of CXCR3-negative and CXCR3-positive naive CD8 T cells. This CDR3 comprises 13 residues. Germline values: CDR1 MNHEY, CDR2 SMNVEV (reference sequence). UMI labels and 5' RACE were used to prepare the TRB cDNA libraries. From the 5' RACE reads, TCRdb lists one entry per CDR3 protein and no DNA. The sample data list 40,000 to 45,000 distinct CDR3 sequences. Overall study findings and caveats: Diversity in memory CD8+ cells fell much lower than the comparably high levels seen in both naive subsets.

About this clonotype itself: The antigen remains unidentified.

The origin of this receptor is a human donor in good health. Some clones in this sample may be carry-over from other donors' samples. The sequencing input was naive CXCR3- CD8+ T cells from blood. The subset: CD45RO-CCR7+CD27+CD95- naive CD8+ T cells lacking CXCR3 (TNR3-). This chain uses TRBV27 with TRBJ2-7; TCRdb's D call, TRBD1, is unchecked because there is no DNA. The CDR3 reads CASSPLGGNEQYF.